One and the same sample provided the 28 T cell receptor beta chains below, sequenced in a study of blood T cells in healthy people across ages. It was with a sample-barcoded 5' primer and a J-beta primer mix that a second PCR of roughly 7 to 12 cycles was run. TCRdb independently ran MiXCR on the 5' RACE reads; one entry per CDR3 protein. Among some 1.6 million distinct CDR3 sequences listed, about 32% were seen once. Sequencing was carried out using blood. These receptors originate from a woman aged 30 to 39 in good health.

The V call is TRBV27, the J call TRBJ1-2; D might be TRBD1 (5 bases). Germline V lookup: CDR1 MNHEY, CDR2 SMNVEV (reference sequence). V was trimmed by 3 bases and J by 0 bases, leaving 11 bases between them. The CDR3 is made up of 15 amino acids. In DNA form, the CDR3 reads TGTGCCAGCAGTTTCTCGGGGGTAGCTAACTATGGCTACACCTTC. This encodes CASSFSGVANYGYTF.

The V and J genes are TRBV20-1 and TRBJ1-2; D perhaps matches TRBD1 (5 bases). V gave up 3 bases and J gave up 2 bases, with 13 bases separating them. Germline V gene sequence: CDR1 DFQATT, CDR2 SNEGSKA (reference sequence). The CDR3 has 14 amino acids. The CDR3 nucleotides read TGCAGTGCTAGTTTTGGACACCAGAACTATGGCTACACCTTC. Its translation: CSASFGHQNYGYTF.

The chain recombines TRBV12-3 or TRBV12-4 with TRBJ1-6; D call uncertain. The CDR3 consists of 14 residues. The V end lost 3 bases, the J end lost 10 bases, and 13 bases lay between the germline ends. CDR3 amino acids: CASSLLGNTSPLHF. Written as DNA, the CDR3 is TGTGCCAGCAGTTTGTTGGGGAATACGTCACCCCTCCACTTT.

The V and J genes are TRBV6-5 and TRBJ2-1; 14 nucleotides agree with TRBD2. This CDR3 is 19 amino acids long. The V gene end was trimmed by 3 bases and the J gene end by 5 bases; junction bases not matched to a gene: 12. The V gene's germline CDR1 is MNHEY and CDR2 SVGAGI. The chain's CDR3 is CASSYSRGLAGVLNNEQFF. CDR3 in DNA: TGTGCCAGCAGTTATTCCCGGGGACTAGCGGGAGTATTAAACAATGAGCAGTTCTTC.

J is TRBJ2-7 and V is TRBV11-2; 9 bases fit TRBD1. This CDR3 region has 14 residues. Germline values: CDR1 SGHAT, CDR2 FQNNGV. V trimming: 10 bases; J trimming: 2 bases; junction bases outside the gene matches: 9. DNA for the CDR3: TGTGCCACCATGAGGGACAGGGCAACCTACGAGCAGTACTTC. Translating it yields CATMRDRATYEQYF.

This clonotype was observed many times. The V call is TRBV29-1, the J call TRBJ2-3; TRBD2 matches 7 bases. Germline V gene lookup returns CDR1 SQVTM and CDR2 ANQGSEA. The V gene end was trimmed by 8 bases and the J gene end by 2 bases; junction bases not matched to a gene: 7. CDR3 size: 13 residues. In DNA form, the CDR3 reads TGCAGCCCCCGGGGGAGGGACACAGATACGCAGTATTTT. It translates to CSPRGRDTDTQYF.

On this clonotype: The junction differs from germline at one of its ends, possibly a read error. V is TRBV6-1 and J is TRBJ1-2; 7 bases agree with TRBD1. Germline assignment: CDR1 MNHNS and CDR2 SASEGT. The CDR3 runs to 14 residues. The CDR3 nucleotides read TGTGCCAGCAGTGCCCAAGGACAGGCCAGTGGCTGCACCTTC. This sequence encodes CASSAQGQASGCTF.

The genes are TRBV6-5 and TRBJ1-2, with D tentatively TRBD1 (5 bases). V shed 8 bases and J shed 4 bases, with 11 bases lying between them. Germline V gives CDR1 MNHEY, CDR2 SVGAGI. The CDR3 extends over 12 amino acids. CDR3 coding DNA: TGTGCCAGCGGGGGAGCGGTCTATGGCTACACCTTC. Its translation: CASGGAVYGYTF.

This clonotype was picked up one time. The rearrangement joins TRBV28 to TRBJ2-7, with D possibly being TRBD1 (6 bases). V dropped 8 bases and J dropped 1 base, with 15 bases sitting between them. This CDR3 has 14 residues. Germline CDR1 reads MDHEN; CDR2 reads SYDVKM. CDR3 sequence: CASRMTGSSYEQYF. The CDR3 DNA reads TGTGCCAGCCGAATGACAGGCTCTTCCTACGAGCAGTACTTC.

V is TRBV20-1 and J is TRBJ2-1, with 8 bases identical to TRBD1. J lost 2 bases, V lost 6 bases, and 3 bases had no gene match. There are 13 residues in the CDR3. CDR1 DFQATT and CDR2 SNEGSKA come from the germline V gene (reference sequence). The CDR3: CSAPTGAYNEQFF. The DNA for the CDR3 is TGCAGTGCCCCGACAGGGGCCTACAATGAGCAGTTCTTC.

This clonotype was counted only a few times. This chain uses TRBV27 with TRBJ2-5; 8 bases line up with TRBD1. V dropped 4 bases and J dropped 5; count of bases not matched to a gene: 9. The CDR3 loop spans 15 amino acids. Germline CDR1 and CDR2: MNHEY and SMNVEV (reference sequence). CDR3 amino acids: CASSSGQGWPETQYF. In nucleotides, the CDR3 is TGTGCCAGCAGTTCTGGACAGGGCTGGCCGGAGACCCAGTACTTC.

This clonotype has just a few counts. The chain recombines TRBV10-3 with TRBJ1-1; no reliable D call. Germline CDR1 reads ENHRY; CDR2 reads SYGVKD. Deletions cut 2 bases from V and 1 base from J, with 11 bases between. CDR3 length equals 15 residues. The CDR3 sequence is CAISERETRNTEAFF. In nucleotides, the CDR3 is TGTGCCATCAGTGAGCGTGAAACAAGGAACACTGAAGCTTTCTTT.

J is TRBJ2-3 and V is TRBV4-1; TRBD1 aligns across 12 bases. Germline V gene lookup returns CDR1 MGHRA and CDR2 YSYEKL. V shed 2 bases, J shed 5 bases, and the junction held 5 bases outside the gene matches. This CDR3 has 16 amino acids. The CDR3 here is CASSQMGQGARDTQYF. CDR3 sequence (DNA): TGCGCCAGCAGCCAAATGGGACAGGGGGCACGAGATACGCAGTATTTT.

This chain links TRBV20-1 with TRBJ2-5, with a possible D match to TRBD1 (7 bases). The length of the CDR3 is 15 residues. Germline V gene lookup returns CDR1 DFQATT and CDR2 SNEGSKA (reference sequence). V was trimmed by 0 bases and J by 5 bases, leaving 16 bases between them. This CDR3 is CSARDPQGGQETQYF. CDR3 coding DNA: TGCAGTGCTAGAGATCCCCAGGGGGGACAGGAGACCCAGTACTTC.

The table lists this clonotype with a few counts. The chain employs TRBV20-1 and TRBJ2-3, with TRBD2 identical over 7 bases. The V segment lost 5 bases and the J segment 1 base; nucleotides outside the gene matches: 12. Germline lookup yields CDR1 DFQATT and CDR2 SNEGSKA (reference sequence). This CDR3 region has 16 residues. In nucleotides, the CDR3 is TGCAGTGCTTCCGAGCTTCTAGCGGACCGCACAGATACGCAGTATTTT. It encodes CSASELLADRTDTQYF.

The chain couples TRBV20-1 to TRBJ2-3; 9 positions agree with TRBD2. The J segment lost 2 bases and the V segment lost 2 bases, leaving 8 bases of the junction unmatched. This CDR3 is 16 amino acids long. Germline V gene data show CDR1 as DFQATT and CDR2 as SNEGSKA (reference sequence). The CDR3 protein is CSARRASGGFTDTQYF. The CDR3 nucleotides read TGCAGTGCTAGACGGGCCAGCGGGGGGTTCACAGATACGCAGTATTTT.

This clonotype has at least ten counts. The chain recombines TRBV12-3 or TRBV12-4 with TRBJ2-6, with 8 bases that match TRBD1. Trimming removed 4 bases from V and 0 bases from J; junction bases left unmatched: 11. This CDR3 comprises 19 residues. The CDR3 DNA reads TGTGCCAGCAGTTGGGCAGGGGGCGCCTCCCTCTCTGGGGCCAACGTCCTGACTTTC. It codes for CASSWAGGASLSGANVLTF.

Turning to this clonotype: Given a much more abundant clone one base away, this may be a read error. This chain links TRBV6-2 or TRBV6-3 with TRBJ2-7; D is possibly TRBD2 (5 bases). Germline CDR1 is MNHEY and CDR2 is SVGEGT. This CDR3 contains 12 residues. Trimming removed 10 bases at V and 0 bases at J, with 10 bases between. The CDR3 reads CAIPRDSYEQYF. The CDR3 DNA reads TGTGCCATCCCTCGGGACTCCTACGAGCAGTACTTC.

This clonotype was seen more than once but under ten times. The chain employs TRBV27 and TRBJ1-6; perhaps TRBD1 as D (5 bases). The CDR3 extends over 13 amino acids. Trimming left V 4 bases short and J 9 bases short, with 10 bases between. Germline CDR1 and CDR2: MNHEY and SMNVEV (reference sequence). The CDR3 region has the DNA TGTGCCAGCAGTTCGACCGGGGGTTCACCCCTCCACTTT. As protein: CASSSTGGSPLHF.

This clonotype was counted a single time. The chain recombines TRBV10-3 with TRBJ2-7; the match to TRBD1 covers 8 bases. The DNA end is more similar to TRBJ2-5, so the J call may be wrong. Per germline, CDR1 ENHRY and CDR2 SYGVKD. The CDR3 totals 17 residues. As DNA, the CDR3 is TGTGCCATCAGTGAGGCGGGGACAGGCAAACTTAGGGAGACCCAGTACTTC. Amino acids: CAISEAGTGKLRETQYF.

This clonotype was detected a few times. This chain links TRBV28 with TRBJ2-1; a weak D match, TRBD2 (6 bases). This CDR3 has 18 amino acids. Between the trimmed V and J ends, which lost 2 bases and 0 bases, there was a span of 17 bases. Germline CDR1 is MDHEN and CDR2 is SYDVKM. CDR3 in amino acids: CASSLSRVAEGSYNEQFF. In DNA form, the CDR3 reads TGTGCCAGCAGTTTAAGTAGGGTAGCGGAGGGCTCCTACAATGAGCAGTTCTTC.

The J gene is TRBJ2-7, the V gene TRBV2; D could derive from TRBD1 or TRBD2 (5 bases each). Deletions cut 7 bases from V and 3 bases from J, with 13 bases between. The length of the CDR3 is 13 residues. Looked up from germline, CDR1 is SNHLY and CDR2 is FYNNEI. CDR3 amino acids: CASTINGGYEQYF. The CDR3 region has the DNA TGTGCCAGCACTATAAATGGGGGCTACGAGCAGTACTTC.

V usage is TRBV12-3 or TRBV12-4 and J usage is TRBJ2-7, with D uncertain. CDR3 length equals 14 residues. Trimming took 7 bases from V and 7 from J, leaving 20 bases between them. The CDR3 DNA reads TGTGCCAGCACTCTCCTTACTCCCTTCGTTGAGCAGTACTTC. The encoded protein is CASTLLTPFVEQYF.

V usage is TRBV5-5 and J usage is TRBJ1-1; 7 nucleotides align to TRBD1. The length of the CDR3 is 13 residues. The J segment lost 4 bases and the V segment lost 6 bases, leaving 6 bases of the junction unmatched. Germline assignment: CDR1 SGHKS and CDR2 YYEKEE (reference sequence). CDR3 loop: CASTYRGSTEAFF. DNA of the CDR3: TGTGCCAGCACTTACAGGGGAAGCACTGAAGCTTTCTTT.

This chain connects TRBV4-1 to TRBJ1-1; D unresolved. This CDR3 is 15 amino acids long. The V gene's germline CDR1 is MGHRA and CDR2 YSYEKL. Deletions cut 1 base from V and 5 bases from J, with 14 bases between. The CDR3 DNA follows: TGCGCCAGCAGCCAAGGTGACCGGGATCGGACTGAAGCTTTCTTT. Residues: CASSQGDRDRTEAFF.

This clonotype was detected only a few times. V usage is TRBV20-1 and J usage is TRBJ1-2; D unclear. The CDR3 is made up of 11 amino acids. V was cut by 3 bases and J by 7 bases, with 9 bases left in between. Germline V gives CDR1 DFQATT, CDR2 SNEGSKA (reference sequence). CDR3 loop: CSASGGRGYTF. In DNA, the CDR3 is TGCAGTGCTAGTGGAGGACGTGGCTACACCTTC.

V is TRBV6-5 and J is TRBJ2-1; 9 bases match TRBD2. The V gene end was trimmed by 3 bases and the J gene end by 0 bases; junction bases not matched to a gene: 12. Germline V gives CDR1 MNHEY, CDR2 SVGAGI. This CDR3 has 19 amino acids. The CDR3 loop is CASSYASPLAGSSYNEQFF. The CDR3 DNA follows: TGTGCCAGCAGTTATGCTTCTCCACTAGCGGGTAGCTCCTACAATGAGCAGTTCTTC.

The chain joins TRBV20-1 to TRBJ2-7; 9 bases match TRBD1. CDR3 length equals 15 residues. The J segment lost 5 bases and the V segment lost 5 bases, leaving 13 bases of the junction unmatched. CDR1 and CDR2 (germline): DFQATT, SNEGSKA (reference sequence). CDR3 sequence (DNA): TGCAGTGCTTACCCCGGGACAGGGATAGTCCACGAGCAGTACTTC. The encoded protein is CSAYPGTGIVHEQYF.